The rows below give T cell receptor beta chains drawn from one sample of a study of human T cells and chemical hapten exposure. TCRdb analysed the 5' RACE reads with MiXCR anew, one entry per CDR3 protein. The sample lists about 140,000 distinct CDR3 sequences; about 4.3% were seen once. These receptor sequences come from a female donor in good health. CDR3s include the opening cysteine and the closing phenylalanine or tryptophan. The D gene is left open where the match is weak.

>TRBV7-8|TRBJ2-1|TRBD2
CASSYSSGGAPNEQFF
>TRBV30|TRBJ1-3|.
CACGAGGRGNTIYF
>TRBV2|TRBJ2-2|.
CASCGTTNTGELFF
>TRBV29-1|TRBJ2-1|TRBD2
CSVGYGGTSYNEQFF
>TRBV7-9|TRBJ2-3|.
CASSLDGIAGTDTQYF
>TRBV6-6|TRBJ1-5|TRBD1
CASRRGQGVWSQPQHF
>TRBV6-2/TRBV6-3|TRBJ1-5|.
CASSAIGTLNQPQHF
>TRBV6-1|TRBJ1-1|.
CASSERGDYTEAFF
>TRBV7-9|TRBJ1-1|.
CASSVNYEAFF
>TRBV6-1|TRBJ1-5|TRBD1
CASRGTGIAGNQPQHF
>TRBV29-1|TRBJ2-3|.
CSAQMTDTQYF
>TRBV6-2/TRBV6-3|TRBJ2-7|.
CASSYRATHFENF
>TRBV7-8|TRBJ2-7|.
CASSLFEAPYEQYF
>TRBV6-2/TRBV6-3|TRBJ2-5|TRBD2
CASRTTGTKIQETQYF
>TRBV3-1|TRBJ1-2|.
CASSQDPSGADYGYTF
>TRBV15|TRBJ2-1|TRBD2
CATSRLIQRGGMDEQFF
>TRBV28|TRBJ1-5|.
CASSLDTRIGQPQHF
>TRBV9|TRBJ2-3|.
CASSVDHLTDTQYF
>TRBV6-5|TRBJ1-1|.
CASSYSRGRAEAFF
>TRBV5-5|TRBJ2-7|TRBD2
CASSQDGRGPYEQYF
>TRBV20-1|TRBJ2-7|.
CSANRQTGSYEQYF
>TRBV2|TRBJ1-2|.
CASSDRNYGYTF
>TRBV5-4|TRBJ2-3|.
CASSSRVRAGDTQYF
>TRBV27|TRBJ2-3|.
CASSLSPAVADTQYF
>TRBV9|TRBJ2-6|.
CASSVDRIGANVLTF
>TRBV7-6|TRBJ2-5|.
CASSSNLGETQYF
>TRBV4-2|TRBJ2-7|TRBD1
CASSQGDRESEQYF
>TRBV6-1|TRBJ1-5|.
CASSDGPGAGGVNQPQHF
>TRBV7-6|TRBJ2-6|.
CASSLGWGSGANVLTF
>TRBV30|TRBJ1-2|.
CAWSVGRAGYTF
>TRBV3-1|TRBJ1-1|.
CASSQNTENTEAFF
>TRBV2|TRBJ2-1|.
CASSEDRGISYNEQFF
>TRBV7-2|TRBJ2-3|.
CASSYRTCADTQYF
>TRBV18|TRBJ1-2|.
CASSPPSSAELYGYTF
>TRBV20-1|TRBJ1-4|.
CSARVPLIEKLFF
>TRBV12-3/TRBV12-4|TRBJ1-2|.
CASSFRRLSYGYTF
>TRBV29-1|TRBJ1-1|.
CSVEKGAEAFF
>TRBV2|TRBJ1-2|.
CASRPYNYGYTF
>TRBV5-6|TRBJ2-7|.
CASSLAGISYEQYF
>TRBV9|TRBJ1-3|.
CASSSPTGDSGNTIYF